The 29 T cell receptor beta chains below all came from one sample that was sequenced in a study of OX40 agonist ivuxolimab in advanced cancers. TCRdb's table, derived via immunoSEQ multiplex PCR, lists solely in-frame clones and lacks some. In the table there are around 53,000 clones, 85% of which are singletons. Specimen: CD4+ or CD8+ T cells sorted from blood, collected in a trial of the OX40 agonist ivuxolimab. These receptors were obtained from an adult with an advanced solid tumor such as melanoma, head and neck, liver or kidney cancer.

This clone was observed a few times. This chain's CDR3 is CASSQSWPGTGELFF. The CDR3 DNA sequence: TGTGCCAGCAGCCAATCGTGGCCGGGCACCGGGGAGCTGTTTTTT. The rearrangement uses TRBV14 and TRBJ2-2, with D uncertain. The V gene lost 2 bases and the J gene lost 4 bases, with 11 bases spanning the gap. Germline loops: CDR1 SGHDN, CDR2 FVKESK. The length of the CDR3 is 15 residues. Full variable domain (missing parts from reference TRBV14 and TRBJ2-2): EAGVTQFPSHSVIEKGQTVTLRCDPISGHDNLYWYRRVMGKEIKFLLHFVKESKQDESGMPNNRFLAERTGGTYSTLKVQPAELEDSGVYFCASSQSWPGTGELFFGEGSRLTVL.

The chain links TRBV7-8 to TRBJ2-7; unclear D gene. With 5 bases removed from V and 2 bases from J, the gap between germline ends came to 7 bases. The CDR3 extends over 12 amino acids. CDR1 is SGHVS, CDR2 FQNEAQ, per germline. The CDR3 sequence is CASSPYTYEQYV. For the CDR3, the DNA is TGTGCCAGCAGCCCGTACACCTACGAGCAGTACGTC.

The chain uses TRBV9 and TRBJ2-1, with 10 bases lining up with TRBD2. CDR1 SGDLS and CDR2 YYNGEE come from the germline V gene. With V trimmed by 3 bases and J by 5 bases, 2 bases remained unmatched. CDR3 length: 14 amino acids. The CDR3 region has the DNA TGTGCCAGCAGCGCTAGCGGGAGCCACAATGAGCAGTTCTTC. Protein sequence: CASSASGSHNEQFF.

The genes are TRBV6-5 and TRBJ2-5; D is possibly TRBD2 (5 bases). V lost 6 bases and J 5 bases, leaving 16 bases between the germline ends. This CDR3 contains 14 residues. Germline V gene sequence: CDR1 MNHEY, CDR2 SVGAGI. The CDR3 DNA reads TGTGCCAGCAGCCACGGGGAAGGGTGGGAGACCCAGTACTTC. The encoded protein is CASSHGEGWETQYF.

The chain combines TRBV7-6 with TRBJ2-1; no clear D gene. The CDR3 sequence is 12 residues long. The ends were cut back, 5 bases at V and 7 bases at J, with 9 bases in the middle. CDR1 SGHVS and CDR2 FNYEAQ come from the germline V gene. Here the CDR3 reads CASSPSPNEQFF. CDR3 in DNA: TGTGCCAGCAGCCCCTCCCCGAATGAGCAGTTCTTC.

The CDR3 sequence is CASSGTGDLNTEAFF. CDR3 coding DNA: TGTGCCAGCAGTGGGACAGGGGATCTGAACACTGAAGCTTTCTTT. J is TRBJ1-1 and V is TRBV27; 10 bases line up with TRBD1. The CDR3 is 15 amino acids. Trimming removed 5 bases from V and 0 bases from J; junction bases left unmatched: 3. Per germline, CDR1 MNHEY and CDR2 SMNVEV (reference sequence).

The V gene is TRBV7-8, the J gene TRBJ1-2; TRBD1 matches at 11 bases. There are 15 residues in the CDR3. With 2 bases clipped from V and 13 bases from J, the junction kept 12 bases outside the gene matches. Per germline, CDR1 SGHVS and CDR2 FQNEAQ. CDR3 bases: TGTGCCAGCAGCTTAAGGCCCGGGACAGGGGGAAACTGCACCTTC. Protein: CASSLRPGTGGNCTF.

The chain couples TRBV7-3 to TRBJ2-1; 8 bases map to TRBD2. V dropped 4 bases and J dropped 0; count of bases not matched to a gene: 11. The CDR3 has 18 amino acids. Germline lookup yields CDR1 SGHTA and CDR2 FQGTGA. The DNA for the CDR3 is TGTGCCAGCAGCTGGAATGGGGAAAGCGGGAGCTCCTACAATGAGCAGTTCTTC. Amino acid sequence: CASSWNGESGSSYNEQFF.

This clone appeared a few times. This sequence joins TRBV2 and TRBJ2-7; unclear D gene. The CDR3 totals 13 residues. V was trimmed by 3 bases and J by 3 bases, leaving 9 bases between them. Germline CDR1 is SNHLY and CDR2 is FYNNEI. For the CDR3, the DNA is TGTGCCAGCAGTGAGGGCTACCACTACGAGCAGTACGTC. Translated: CASSEGYHYEQYV.

This sequence joins TRBV7-9 and TRBJ2-2, with TRBD1 matching over 8 bases. This CDR3 comprises 15 residues. V lost 4 bases, J lost 6 bases, and 7 bases stayed unmatched. The germline V gene has CDR1 SEHNR and CDR2 FQNEAQ (reference sequence). This CDR3 is CASSSKDRDPGELFF. CDR3 DNA sequence: TGTGCCAGCAGCTCCAAGGACAGGGACCCCGGGGAGCTGTTTTTT.

This chain connects TRBV10-3 to TRBJ2-1; 7 nucleotides match TRBD1. The CDR3 covers 17 residues. After removal of 3 bases from V and 1 base from J, the junction contained 9 bases not matched to a gene. Per germline, CDR1 ENHRY and CDR2 SYGVKD. CDR3 region: CAISDPRTGGSYNEQFF. The CDR3 nucleotides are TGTGCCATCAGTGACCCCCGGACAGGTGGGTCCTACAATGAGCAGTTCTTC.

The rearrangement links TRBV13 to TRBJ2-1, with TRBD1 matching over 11 bases. This CDR3 is 16 amino acids long. Germline V CDR1 and CDR2: PRHDT, FYEKMQ (reference sequence). V lost 2 bases, J lost 7 bases, and 7 bases stayed unmatched. CDR3 DNA: TGTGCCAGCAGCTTACTAGGACAGGGGGCGGGGAATGAGCAGTTCTTC. Translating gives CASSLLGQGAGNEQFF.

The chain links TRBV4-1 to TRBJ1-4; no reliable D call. Trimming cost V 4 bases and J 0 bases, with 9 bases left between them. Germline V gene data show CDR1 as MGHRA and CDR2 as YSYEKL. The CDR3 extends over 15 amino acids. The CDR3 nucleotides read TGCGCCAGCAGCCTTCAGAAGACAACTAATGAAAAACTGTTTTTT. This sequence encodes CASSLQKTTNEKLFF.

The V call is TRBV6-6, the J call TRBJ2-3, with D tentatively TRBD1 (6 bases). The V and J ends lost 2 bases and 2 bases respectively, with 11 bases between them. This CDR3 has 15 residues. Germline assignment: CDR1 MNHNY and CDR2 SVGAGI (reference sequence). The CDR3 nucleotides are TGTGCCAGCAGTTACACACAGGGTATCACAGATACGCAGTATTTT. Its protein product is CASSYTQGITDTQYF.

This clone was seen a few times. The J gene is TRBJ1-2, the V gene TRBV10-3; the D gene is possibly TRBD1 (6 bases). The germline V and J ends were trimmed by 2 bases and 2 bases, with 9 bases remaining between them. Germline V gene sequence: CDR1 ENHRY, CDR2 SYGVKD. This CDR3 has 14 amino acids. This chain's CDR3 is CAISEGQQNYGYTF. CDR3 bases: TGTGCCATCAGTGAGGGACAGCAGAACTATGGCTACACCTTC.

The gene calls are TRBV7-9 and TRBJ2-3; maybe TRBD1 (6 bases). Germline loops: CDR1 SEHNR, CDR2 FQNEAQ (reference sequence). V dropped 0 bases and J dropped 0 bases, with 10 bases sitting between them. The CDR3 is made up of 16 amino acids. The CDR3 loop is CASSLAQGYSTDTQYF. The CDR3 bases are TGTGCCAGCAGCTTAGCACAGGGATATAGCACAGATACGCAGTATTTT.

The chain uses TRBV18 and TRBJ1-2; D remains ambiguous. CDR3 length equals 14 residues. V lost 6 bases, J lost 1 base, and 12 bases lay in between. Per the germline V gene, CDR1 is KGHSH and CDR2 is LQKENI. CDR3 nucleotide sequence: TGTGCCAGCTCTAGAGGAAAGGATAACTATGGCTACACCTTC. The encoded protein is CASSRGKDNYGYTF.

The J gene is TRBJ1-1, the V gene TRBV6-4, with 9 bases identical to TRBD1. With 6 bases clipped from V and 3 bases from J, the junction kept 8 bases outside the gene matches. The CDR3 runs to 15 residues. Germline V lookup: CDR1 MRHNA, CDR2 SNTAGT. The CDR3 region is CASRKDRGSYTEAFF. The DNA for the CDR3 is TGTGCCAGCAGAAAGGACAGGGGATCGTACACTGAAGCTTTCTTT.

This clone was observed a handful of times. The chain uses TRBV9 and TRBJ2-7, with TRBD1 matching 7 bases. Germline lookup yields CDR1 SGDLS and CDR2 YYNGEE. Germline trimming cut 3 bases from V and 3 bases from J; bases unmatched to any gene: 3. There are 13 residues in the CDR3. For the CDR3, the DNA is TGTGCCAGCAGCGCCGGGACAGACTACGAGCAGTACTTC. This sequence encodes CASSAGTDYEQYF.

The J gene is TRBJ2-7, the V gene TRBV6-1; TRBD1 matches 7 bases. Germline V gene sequence: CDR1 MNHNS, CDR2 SASEGT. This CDR3 has 14 amino acids. V lost 6 bases, J lost 0 bases, and 5 bases stayed unmatched. CDR3 loop: CASSEQGYSYEQYF. DNA of the CDR3: TGTGCCAGCAGCGAACAGGGGTACTCCTACGAGCAGTACTTC.

The V and J genes are TRBV6-5 and TRBJ2-1; D gene uncertain. V was clipped by 7 bases and J by 3 bases, with 13 bases between them. The CDR3 covers 14 residues. Germline lookup yields CDR1 MNHEY and CDR2 SVGAGI. This CDR3 is CASNRAGFYNEQFF. The CDR3, as DNA: TGTGCCAGCAACCGGGCCGGGTTCTACAATGAGCAGTTCTTC.

The rearrangement links TRBV7-6 to TRBJ1-2; no firm D call. V shed 4 bases and J shed 3 bases, with 9 bases lying between them. CDR1 and CDR2 (germline): SGHVS, FNYEAQ. The CDR3 has 13 residues. CDR3 sequence (DNA): TGTGCCAGCAGCTATCCGGGTGACTATGGCTACACCTTC. Translation: CASSYPGDYGYTF.

This clone appeared many times. The chain couples TRBV19 to TRBJ1-1, with a possible D match to TRBD1 (5 bases). The V gene lost 0 bases and the J gene lost 0 bases, with 8 bases spanning the gap. From germline, CDR1 is LNHDA and CDR2 SQIVND (reference sequence). The CDR3 runs to 15 residues. CDR3 amino acids: CASSIEDSVNTEAFF. The CDR3 coding sequence is TGTGCCAGTAGTATAGAAGACAGTGTGAACACTGAAGCTTTCTTT.

The V and J genes are TRBV19 and TRBJ1-1; D is unclear. V lost 5 bases to trimming and J lost 6 bases, with 13 bases between them. The CDR3 contains 13 residues. CDR1 is LNHDA, CDR2 SQIVND, per germline (reference sequence). CDR3: CASSLLTRAEAFF. CDR3 nucleotides: TGTGCCAGTAGTCTCCTGACGAGGGCTGAAGCTTTCTTT.

The chain employs TRBV28 and TRBJ2-3; TRBD2 agrees at 10 bases. The CDR3 loop spans 17 amino acids. Trimming removed 4 bases from V and 5 bases from J; junction bases left unmatched: 12. CDR1 and CDR2 from the germline V gene are MDHEN and SYDVKM. CDR3 in amino acids: CASSWLAGVRLGDTQYF. The CDR3 DNA reads TGTGCCAGCAGTTGGCTAGCGGGGGTGCGATTAGGAGATACGCAGTATTTT.

This clone has only one observation. The J gene is TRBJ2-3, the V gene TRBV27; D not resolved. The V and J ends lost 6 bases and 2 bases respectively, with 9 bases between them. This CDR3 comprises 13 residues. The V gene's germline CDR1 is MNHEY and CDR2 SMNVEV (reference sequence). As DNA, the CDR3 is TGTGCCAGCAGCATTAGTATCACAGATACGCAGTATTTT. Translated: CASSISITDTQYF.

This rearrangement joins TRBV9 to TRBJ2-3; 9 bases align to TRBD1. The CDR3 spans 14 residues. J lost 4 bases, V lost 3 bases, and 3 bases had no gene match. Germline V gives CDR1 SGDLS, CDR2 YYNGEE. The CDR3 spells CASSDRGQADTQYF. As DNA, the CDR3 is TGTGCCAGCAGCGACAGGGGGCAGGCAGATACGCAGTATTTT.

In this sample, this clone turned up once. V and J are TRBV28 and TRBJ2-3; perhaps D is TRBD1 or TRBD2 (6 bases each). Between the trimmed V and J ends, which lost 6 bases and 1 base, there was a span of 11 bases. This CDR3 spans 14 amino acids. CDR1 and CDR2 (germline): MDHEN, SYDVKM. The CDR3 nucleotides read TGTGCCAGCAGAGAGGAGGGGGGCACAGATACGCAGTATTTT. Protein sequence: CASREEGGTDTQYF. Together with reference TRBV28 and TRBJ2-3, the CDR3 gives the full variable domain: DVKVTQSSRYLVKRTGEKVFLECVQDMDHENMFWYRQDPGLGLRLIYFSYDVKMKEKGDIPEGYSVSREKKERFSLILESASTNQTSMYLCASREEGGTDTQYFGPGTRLTVL.

This rearrangement joins TRBV2 to TRBJ2-7, with unresolved D. Trimming removed 6 bases from V and 6 bases from J, with 12 bases in between. The CDR3 runs to 12 residues. CDR1 SNHLY and CDR2 FYNNEI come from the germline V gene. The CDR3: CASRGLLGEQYV. For the CDR3, the DNA is TGTGCCAGCAGAGGTCTTCTGGGCGAGCAGTACGTC.